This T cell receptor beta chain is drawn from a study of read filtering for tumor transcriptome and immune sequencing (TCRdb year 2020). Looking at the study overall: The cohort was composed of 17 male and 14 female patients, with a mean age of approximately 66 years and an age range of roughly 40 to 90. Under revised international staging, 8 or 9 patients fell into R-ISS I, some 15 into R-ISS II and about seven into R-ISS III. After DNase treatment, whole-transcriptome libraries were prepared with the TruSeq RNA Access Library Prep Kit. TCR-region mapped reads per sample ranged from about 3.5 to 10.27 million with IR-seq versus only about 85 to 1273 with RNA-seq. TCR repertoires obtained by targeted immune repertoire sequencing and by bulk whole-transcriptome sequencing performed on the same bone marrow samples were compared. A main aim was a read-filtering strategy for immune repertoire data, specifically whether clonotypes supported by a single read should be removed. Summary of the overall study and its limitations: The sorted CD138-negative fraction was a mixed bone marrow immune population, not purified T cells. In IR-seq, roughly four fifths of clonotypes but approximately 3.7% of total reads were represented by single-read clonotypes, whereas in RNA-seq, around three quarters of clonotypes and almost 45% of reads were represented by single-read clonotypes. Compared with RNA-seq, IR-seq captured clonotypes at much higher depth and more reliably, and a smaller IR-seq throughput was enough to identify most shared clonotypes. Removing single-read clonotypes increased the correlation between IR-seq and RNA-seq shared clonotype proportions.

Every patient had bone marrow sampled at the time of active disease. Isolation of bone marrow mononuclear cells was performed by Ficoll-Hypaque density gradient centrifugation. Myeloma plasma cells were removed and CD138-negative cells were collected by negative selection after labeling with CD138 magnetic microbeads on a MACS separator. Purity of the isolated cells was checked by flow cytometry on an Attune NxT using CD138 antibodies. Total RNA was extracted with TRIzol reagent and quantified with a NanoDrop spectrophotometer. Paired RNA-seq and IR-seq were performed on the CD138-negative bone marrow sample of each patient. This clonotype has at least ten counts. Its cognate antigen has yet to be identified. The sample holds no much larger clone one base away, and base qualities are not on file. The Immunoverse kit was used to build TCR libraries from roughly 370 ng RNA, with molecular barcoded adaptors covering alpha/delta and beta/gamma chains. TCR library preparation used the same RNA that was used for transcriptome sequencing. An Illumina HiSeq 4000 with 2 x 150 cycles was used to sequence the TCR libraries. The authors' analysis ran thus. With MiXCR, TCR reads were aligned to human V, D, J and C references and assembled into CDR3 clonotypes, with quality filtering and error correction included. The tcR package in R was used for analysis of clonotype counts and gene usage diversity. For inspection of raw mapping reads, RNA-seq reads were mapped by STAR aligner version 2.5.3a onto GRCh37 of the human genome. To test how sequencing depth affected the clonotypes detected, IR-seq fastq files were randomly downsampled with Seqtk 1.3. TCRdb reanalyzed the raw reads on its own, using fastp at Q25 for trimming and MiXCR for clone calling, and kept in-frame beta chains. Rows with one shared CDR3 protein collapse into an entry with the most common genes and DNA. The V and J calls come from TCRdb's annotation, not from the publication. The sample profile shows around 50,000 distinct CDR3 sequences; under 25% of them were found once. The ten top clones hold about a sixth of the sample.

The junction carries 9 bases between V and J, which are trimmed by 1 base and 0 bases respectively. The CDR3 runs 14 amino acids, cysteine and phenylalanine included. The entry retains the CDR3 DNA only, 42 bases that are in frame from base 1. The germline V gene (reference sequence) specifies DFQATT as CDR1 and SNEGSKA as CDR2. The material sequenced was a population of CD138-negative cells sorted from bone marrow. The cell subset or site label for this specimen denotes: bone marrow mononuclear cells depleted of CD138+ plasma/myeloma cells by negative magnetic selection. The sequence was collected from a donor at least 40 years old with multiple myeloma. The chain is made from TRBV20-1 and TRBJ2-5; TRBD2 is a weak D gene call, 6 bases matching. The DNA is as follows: TGCAGTGCTAGAGGGGCGGGGTACCAAGAGACCCAGTACTTC. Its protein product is CSARGAGYQETQYF.